What follows are 28 T cell receptor beta chains derived from one specimen sequenced in a study of CD8+CD57+ T cells in acquired aplastic anemia. Genomic DNA was employed as the template in profiling TCR beta VDJ and CDR3. Each CDR3 protein is one row after TCRdb ran MiXCR on the reads. The sample has about 160,000 distinct CDR3 sequences, roughly 47% seen once. Material: sorted CD4+, CD8+, or CD8+CD57+ T cells (not recorded which) from PBMCs. All receptors come from a human donor in good health.

In this sample, this clonotype turned up many times. The chain joins TRBV5-1 to TRBJ2-3; 8 bases line up with TRBD1. The CDR3 has 16 residues. With 4 bases clipped from V and 1 base from J, the junction kept 8 bases outside the gene matches. The germline V gene has CDR1 SGHRS and CDR2 YFSETQ. The CDR3 bases are TGCGCCAGCAGCCGCGGACAGGGTATGGGCACAGATACGCAGTATTTT. Translated, it gives CASSRGQGMGTDTQYF. The complete variable domain, with remaining parts taken from reference TRBV5-1 and TRBJ2-3, reads KAGVTQTPRYLIKTRGQQVTLSCSPISGHRSVSWYQQTPGQGLQFLFEYFSETQRNKGNFPGRFSGRQFSNSRSEMNVSTLELGDSALYLCASSRGQGMGTDTQYFGPGTRLTVL.

Many counts were recorded for this clonotype. J is TRBJ1-1 and V is TRBV20-1, with D maybe TRBD1 (6 bases). The V end was cut by 5 bases, the J end by 4 bases, with 17 bases between. From germline, CDR1 is DFQATT and CDR2 SNEGSKA (reference sequence). The CDR3 loop spans 14 amino acids. CDR3 loop: CSAFPAGGITEAFF. CDR3 coding DNA: TGCAGTGCTTTCCCCGCGGGGGGCATCACTGAAGCTTTCTTT.

This clonotype was picked up many times. The J gene is TRBJ1-1, the V gene TRBV7-9; no firm D call. CDR1 and CDR2 from the germline V gene are SEHNR and FQNEAQ (reference sequence). V was trimmed by 5 bases and J by 0 bases, leaving 7 bases between them. The CDR3 sequence is 13 residues long. CDR3 DNA sequence: TGTGCCAGCAGCGTCTCAATGAACACTGAAGCTTTCTTT. Protein product: CASSVSMNTEAFF. The complete variable domain, with remaining parts taken from reference TRBV7-9 and TRBJ1-1, reads DTGVSQNPRHKITKRGQNVTFRCDPISEHNRLYWYRQTLGQGPEFLTYFQNEAQLEKSRLLSDRFSAERPKGSFSTLEIQRTEQGDSAMYLCASSVSMNTEAFFGQGTRLTVV.

The J gene is TRBJ2-5, the V gene TRBV7-3; 13 nucleotides align to TRBD2. V was pared by 5 bases and J by 2 bases, with 2 bases of the junction left unmatched. This CDR3 contains 15 residues. Germline CDR1 reads SGHTA; CDR2 reads FQGTGA. The CDR3 DNA follows: TGTGCCAGCAGCGAGGGACTAGCGGGACAAGAGACCCAGTACTTC. Protein product: CASSEGLAGQETQYF. Full variable domain (remainder filled in from reference TRBV7-3 and TRBJ2-5): GAGVSQTPSNKVTEKGKYVELRCDPISGHTALYWYRQSLGQGPEFLIYFQGTGAADDSGLPNDRFFAVRPEGSVSTLKIQRTERGDSAVYLCASSEGLAGQETQYFGPGTRLLVL.

The chain is built from TRBV2 and TRBJ1-1; no clear D. CDR1 and CDR2 from the germline V gene are SNHLY and FYNNEI. Trimming cost V 5 bases and J 5 bases, with 6 bases left between them. The CDR3 totals 11 residues. DNA of the CDR3: TGTGCCAGCAGTTCTTTGACTGAAGCTTTCTTT. Translation: CASSSLTEAFF.

This clonotype was seen repeatedly, ten times or more. V and J are TRBV20-1 and TRBJ1-1; TRBD1 is a possible D gene (6 bases). CDR1 DFQATT and CDR2 SNEGSKA come from the germline V gene (reference sequence). Trimming removed 5 bases from V and 1 base from J, with 11 bases in between. This CDR3 has 13 residues. The CDR3 DNA reads TGCAGTGCTGGGGAAGGGGGGAACACTGAAGCTTTCTTT. This sequence encodes CSAGEGGNTEAFF.

Concerning this clonotype: It may be a read error: a sequence one base away is much more abundant. The chain recombines TRBV6-1 with TRBJ2-7; D is perhaps TRBD1 (6 bases). Germline V gives CDR1 MNHNS, CDR2 SASEGT. The CDR3 extends over 15 amino acids. CDR3 region: CASSEVGTMGYGQYF. The CDR3 DNA reads TGTGCCAGCAGTGAAGTGGGGACAATGGGTTACGGGCAGTACTTC.

At least ten counts were recorded for this clonotype. The J gene is TRBJ1-1, the V gene TRBV5-1; TRBD1 is a possible D gene (5 bases). The germline V and J ends were trimmed by 5 bases and 0 bases, with 17 bases remaining between them. The CDR3 totals 16 residues. The germline CDR1 and CDR2 sequences are SGHRS and YFSETQ. The DNA of the CDR3 is TGCGCCAGCAGACCCGACAGCTACTACATGAACACTGAAGCTTTCTTT. This sequence encodes CASRPDSYYMNTEAFF.

The rearrangement links TRBV15 to TRBJ2-7; 10 bases align to TRBD2. Germline trimming cut 5 bases from V and 1 base from J; bases unmatched to any gene: 5. The CDR3 is made up of 15 amino acids. Germline CDR1 LNHNV, CDR2 YYDKDF (reference sequence). CDR3 in DNA: TGTGCCACCAGCCTAAGCGGGGGGGATTCCTACGAGCAGTACTTC. This sequence encodes CATSLSGGDSYEQYF.

This clonotype was recorded once. The chain recombines TRBV2 with TRBJ2-3; no reliable D call. This CDR3 spans 11 amino acids. V was clipped by 9 bases and J by 5 bases, with 9 bases between them. The germline V gene encodes CDR1 SNHLY and CDR2 FYNNEI. In DNA form, the CDR3 reads TGTGCCAGAAACACGCGAGATACGCAGTATTTT. Translation gives CARNTRDTQYF.

Concerning this clonotype: The CDR3 carries no conserved terminal phenylalanine or tryptophan, so it likely arises from a read error. It is unclear where the CDR3 begins or ends on the DNA, so no DNA is shown, and the CDR3 is as TCRdb lists it. The chain recombines TRBV20-1 with TRBJ2-7; the listed D gene, TRBD2, was not tested against the DNA. Germline V gene lookup returns CDR1 DFQATT and CDR2 SNEGSKA (reference sequence). The CDR3 spans 8 amino acids, including both terminal residues. The CDR3 region is CSASVDSG.

The genes are TRBV9 and TRBJ2-7; D might be TRBD1 (6 bases). The germline CDR1 and CDR2 sequences are SGDLS and YYNGEE. V lost 8 bases to trimming and J lost 2 bases, with 23 bases between them. The CDR3 totals 16 residues. The CDR3 bases are TGTGCCAGTTCTTACGCCTTGACAGGTCATACCTACGAGCAGTACTTC. Translating it yields CASSYALTGHTYEQYF. Supplemented by reference TRBV9 and TRBJ2-7, the full variable domain reads DSGVTQTPKHLITATGQRVTLRCSPRSGDLSVYWYQQSLDQGLQFLIQYYNGEERAKGNILERFSAQQFPDLHSELNLSSLELGDSALYFCASSYALTGHTYEQYFGPGTRLTVT.

This sequence joins TRBV5-4 and TRBJ1-1; the D is unclear. Trimming took off 5 bases at V and 2 bases at J, with 13 bases between the two ends. The germline V gene has CDR1 SGHNT and CDR2 YYREEE (reference sequence). This CDR3 comprises 14 residues. The CDR3 spells CASRDLKANTEAFF. The DNA of the CDR3 is TGTGCCAGCAGAGATCTTAAGGCTAACACTGAAGCTTTCTTT.

This clonotype was counted many times. The chain carries TRBV15 and TRBJ1-1; the D gene is possibly TRBD1 (6 bases). V was cut by 3 bases and J by 0 bases, with 17 bases left in between. Per germline, CDR1 LNHNV and CDR2 YYDKDF (reference sequence). The CDR3 has 17 amino acids. DNA for the CDR3: TGTGCCACCAGCAGGGGCAGGGGAGCCTATCTGAACACTGAAGCTTTCTTT. Its translation is CATSRGRGAYLNTEAFF.

A few counts support this clonotype. The chain has TRBV18 and TRBJ1-5, with D tentatively TRBD1 (6 bases). Trimming removed 4 bases from V and 0 bases from J, with 13 bases in between. The CDR3 contains 16 residues. Per germline, CDR1 KGHSH and CDR2 LQKENI. DNA of the CDR3: TGTGCCAGCTCACTTGGACAGACTAATAGCAATCAGCCCCAGCATTTT. Amino acid sequence: CASSLGQTNSNQPQHF.

The chain couples TRBV18 to TRBJ2-2, with D unresolved. Germline V gene data show CDR1 as KGHSH and CDR2 as LQKENI. The CDR3 is made up of 15 amino acids. V dropped 3 bases and J dropped 1 base, with 9 bases sitting between them. CDR3 bases: TGTGCCAGCTCACCTCGGCTGGAGAACACCGGGGAGCTGTTTTTT. This codes for CASSPRLENTGELFF. Full variable domain (missing parts from reference TRBV18 and TRBJ2-2): NAGVMQNPRHLVRRRGQEARLRCSPMKGHSHVYWYRQLPEEGLKFMVYLQKENIIDESGMPKERFSAEFPKEGPSILRIQQVVRGDSAAYFCASSPRLENTGELFFGEGSRLTVL.

A few counts support this clonotype. The rearrangement uses TRBV10-3 and TRBJ2-1, with D perhaps matching TRBD1 (6 bases). This CDR3 region has 15 residues. Looked up from germline, CDR1 is ENHRY and CDR2 is SYGVKD. The germline V and J ends were trimmed by 0 bases and 0 bases, with 6 bases remaining between them. This CDR3 is CAISESGGSYNEQFF. Written as DNA, the CDR3 is TGTGCCATCAGTGAGTCAGGGGGCTCCTACAATGAGCAGTTCTTC.

The V gene is TRBV7-9, the J gene TRBJ1-1; 7 bases are a match to TRBD1. V shed 5 bases, J shed 11 bases, and the junction held 11 bases outside the gene matches. This CDR3 region has 13 residues. Per germline, CDR1 SEHNR and CDR2 FQNEAQ (reference sequence). This chain's CDR3 is CASSRWDRRSAFF. CDR3 DNA sequence: TGTGCCAGCAGCCGTTGGGACAGACGATCCGCTTTCTTT. Combining the CDR3 with reference TRBV7-9 and TRBJ1-1 gives the whole variable domain DTGVSQNPRHKITKRGQNVTFRCDPISEHNRLYWYRQTLGQGPEFLTYFQNEAQLEKSRLLSDRFSAERPKGSFSTLEIQRTEQGDSAMYLCASSRWDRRSAFFGQGTRLTVV.

In its sample, this clonotype was seen many times. The V call is TRBV7-9, the J call TRBJ1-1; D ambiguous. CDR3 length: 11 residues. Trimming cost V 10 bases and J 1 base, with 7 bases left between them. Germline V gene data show CDR1 as SEHNR and CDR2 as FQNEAQ (reference sequence). CDR3 loop: CATKGNTEAFF. DNA of the CDR3: TGTGCCACCAAGGGGAACACTGAAGCTTTCTTT. Looking up the rest from reference TRBV7-9 and TRBJ1-1 gives the full variable domain: DTGVSQNPRHKITKRGQNVTFRCDPISEHNRLYWYRQTLGQGPEFLTYFQNEAQLEKSRLLSDRFSAERPKGSFSTLEIQRTEQGDSAMYLCATKGNTEAFFGQGTRLTVV.

This chain connects TRBV6-5 to TRBJ1-2; D call uncertain. The V end was cut by 3 bases, the J end by 8 bases, with 13 bases between. CDR3 length: 13 amino acids. Germline CDR1 reads MNHEY; CDR2 reads SVGAGI. CDR3 region: CASSYQSSGGYTF. CDR3 nucleotide sequence: TGTGCCAGCAGTTATCAGTCTAGCGGGGGCTACACCTTC.

This clonotype was found once. The rearrangement links TRBV18 to TRBJ2-1, with 12 nucleotides matching TRBD1. Germline V CDR1 and CDR2: KGHSH, LQKENI. There are 16 residues in the CDR3. The V segment lost 2 bases and the J segment 5 bases; nucleotides outside the gene matches: 4. CDR3 sequence reads: CASSPWGQGANNEQFF. CDR3 DNA: TGTGCCAGCTCACCATGGGGACAGGGGGCGAACAATGAGCAGTTCTTC.

In its sample, this clonotype was seen many times. This chain links TRBV7-2 with TRBJ2-2; the D is unclear. This CDR3 has 15 amino acids. Germline CDR1 reads SGHTA; CDR2 reads FQGNSA. Trimming stripped 3 bases from V and 3 bases from J, with 11 bases between. CDR3 DNA sequence: TGTGCCAGCAGCTTGTCCTATACTCACACCGGGGAGCTGTTTTTT. It yields the protein CASSLSYTHTGELFF.

This clonotype occurred many times. Written as DNA, the CDR3 is TGTGCCAGCAGCTCCCAGGTCGGGACTTACTCCTACAATGAGCAGTTCTTC. Translated, it gives CASSSQVGTYSYNEQFF. The rearrangement uses TRBV14 and TRBJ2-1; D is possibly TRBD2 (6 bases). The germline V gene has CDR1 SGHDN and CDR2 FVKESK. This CDR3 region has 17 residues. Trimming cost V 5 bases and J 0 bases, with 17 bases left between them.

This clonotype occurred a few times. Since a much larger clone is just one base distant, this may be a read error. The gene calls are TRBV20-1 and TRBJ2-3; 10 bases agree with TRBD2. The CDR3 has 15 residues. Looked up from germline, CDR1 is DFQATT and CDR2 is SNEGSKA (reference sequence). The CDR3 DNA sequence: TGCGGTGCGGGTGGTAGCGGGGGGAACACAGATACGCAGTATTTT. This codes for CGAGGSGGNTDTQYF.

The rearrangement links TRBV19 to TRBJ1-2; D not certain. V was pared by 6 bases and J by 4 bases, with 18 bases between. Germline V CDR1 and CDR2: LNHDA, SQIVND (reference sequence). The CDR3 contains 15 residues. This chain's CDR3 is CASRRVEKVGYGYTF. CDR3 bases: TGTGCCAGTAGGAGGGTGGAAAAGGTGGGCTATGGCTACACCTTC.

This chain uses TRBV18 with TRBJ1-4; D is perhaps TRBD1 (6 bases). This CDR3 is built from 14 residues. Germline V CDR1 and CDR2: KGHSH, LQKENI. V gave up 3 bases and J gave up 5 bases, with 10 bases separating them. The CDR3 DNA reads TGTGCCAGCTCACCGAGGGGGTCCAATGAAAAACTGTTTTTT. It yields the protein CASSPRGSNEKLFF. The whole variable domain, filled in from reference TRBV18 and TRBJ1-4, reads NAGVMQNPRHLVRRRGQEARLRCSPMKGHSHVYWYRQLPEEGLKFMVYLQKENIIDESGMPKERFSAEFPKEGPSILRIQQVVRGDSAAYFCASSPRGSNEKLFFGSGTQLSVL.

This clonotype has a count of ten or more. The chain carries TRBV5-1 and TRBJ2-3; possible D gene TRBD1, 5 bases. The V end was cut by 2 bases, the J end by 0 bases, with 13 bases between. The CDR3 is made up of 16 amino acids. CDR1 is SGHRS, CDR2 YFSETQ, per germline. The CDR3 loop is CASSFTRTGSTDTQYF. CDR3 DNA sequence: TGCGCCAGCAGCTTTACGAGAACAGGTAGCACAGATACGCAGTATTTT.

This clonotype was observed many times. The chain employs TRBV19 and TRBJ1-3; 9 bases fit TRBD1. Germline CDR1 is LNHDA and CDR2 is SQIVND (reference sequence). V trimming: 7 bases; J trimming: 2 bases; junction bases outside the gene matches: 9. The CDR3 sequence is 16 residues long. CDR3 in amino acids: CASTRSGTGTGNTIYF. Here the CDR3 DNA reads TGTGCCAGTACCAGATCCGGGACAGGGACTGGAAACACCATATATTTT.